This T cell receptor beta chain is drawn from a study of control samples from healthy donors and cancer patients. Trimming removed 0 bases at V and 2 bases at J, with 10 bases between. Germline CDR1 and CDR2: SGDLS and YYNGEE. The CDR3 contains 15 residues. Data came from immunoSEQ multiplex PCR; TCRdb stores just in-frame clones and leaves some out. The sample carries some 120,000 clones, 89% recorded once. The sequenced sample was blood. This receptor was taken from a man in his fifties or sixties in good health. The rearrangement uses TRBV9 and TRBJ2-3; D perhaps matches TRBD1 (6 bases). CDR3 DNA: TGTGCCAGCAGCGTAGGTACAGGGCTCACAGATACGCAGTATTTT. It translates to CASSVGTGLTDTQYF.